This is a list of T cell receptor beta chains from one sample in a study of CD8+ T cells in alopecia areata. The method was immunoSEQ multiplex PCR; TCRdb's version includes in-frame clones alone and lacks a portion of them. This sample has about 180,000 clones, with 50% to 70% found just once. Sample: CD4+ T cells sorted from blood, taken at week 0. These receptors were collected from a human donor with alopecia areata. Each CDR3 is given with its conserved first and last residue. The order of the fields is clone size, D gene, J gene, V gene, CDR3 length, CDR3 DNA, CDR3 protein. A D gene is named only where the DNA matches it firmly. The listing skips clone size in some rows; elsewhere it reads once, few, many or a size class.

few | TRBD1 | TRBJ1-3 | TRBV10-2 | 15 | TGCGCCAGCGGCGCACAGGGGGCTGCCGGAAACACCATATATTTT | CASGAQGAAGNTIYF
few | NA | TRBJ1-5 | TRBV29-1 | 18 | TGCAGCGTTGTGCTGGGGAGGGGGACCGCCAATAGCAATCAGCCCCAGCATTTT | CSVVLGRGTANSNQPQHF
NA | TRBD2 | TRBJ2-1 | TRBV5-1 | 15 | TGCGCCAGCCGTTACCAGGGACTAGCGGACAATGAGCAGTTCTTC | CASRYQGLADNEQFF
few | NA | TRBJ1-1 | TRBV29-1 | 15 | TGCAGCGTTGAGGGCAGACTAAGCATGAACACTGAAGCTTTCTTT | CSVEGRLSMNTEAFF
few | NA | TRBJ2-3 | TRBV29-1 | 13 | TGCAGCGTTCGGCGGACTTACACAGATACGCAGTATTTT | CSVRRTYTDTQYF
NA | TRBD1 | TRBJ1-2 | TRBV19 | 16 | TGTGCCAGTAGCCCAGAGGGACAGGGAACATTCTATGGCTACACCTTC | CASSPEGQGTFYGYTF
NA | TRBD2 | TRBJ2-1 | TRBV2 | 11 | TGTGCCAGCAGGGGGACTAGCGGGGAGTTCTTC | CASRGTSGEFF
few | NA | TRBJ2-3 | TRBV14 | 15 | TGTGCCAGCAGCCAAGGGTTGGCGCCCACAGATACGCAGTATTTT | CASSQGLAPTDTQYF
few | NA | TRBJ2-7 | TRBV9 | 15 | TGTGCCAGCAGCGTAGGGTTAGCGGCCACCTACGAGCAGTACTTC | CASSVGLAATYEQYF
NA | NA | TRBJ2-1 | TRBV15 | 13 | TGTGCCACCAGCAGAGAATTTATAGATGAGCAGTTCTTC | CATSREFIDEQFF
NA | NA | TRBJ2-7 | TRBV2 | 14 | TGTGCCAGCAGTGTTCAGGGGCAGCCCTACGAGCAGTACTTC | CASSVQGQPYEQYF
NA | NA | TRBJ1-2 | TRBV5-6 | 13 | TGTGCCAGCAGCTTTAAGGGAAACTATGGCTACACCTTC | CASSFKGNYGYTF
once | NA | TRBJ1-1 | TRBV28 | 13 | TGTGCCAGCAGTTTCAACGGCCTTCTCGAAGCTTTCTTT | CASSFNGLLEAFF
few | NA | TRBJ1-1 | TRBV7-9 | 13 | TGTGCCAGCAGCCCGGACCGCACCACTGAAGCTTTCTTT | CASSPDRTTEAFF
NA | NA | TRBJ1-2 | TRBV9 | 13 | TGTGCCAGCAGCGGGACGCCACACTATGGCTACACCTTC | CASSGTPHYGYTF
NA | TRBD1 | TRBJ1-3 | TRBV29-1 | 14 | TGCAGCGCTTCGACAGGGAGCTCTGGAAACACCATATATTTT | CSASTGSSGNTIYF
few | NA | TRBJ1-1 | TRBV29-1 | 16 | TGCAGCGTTGCCCAACCACGGGGGGCTAAGAACACTGAAGCTTTCTTT | CSVAQPRGAKNTEAFF
NA | NA | TRBJ1-5 | TRBV30 | 13 | TGTGCCTGGAGTGTCACAAGGGATCAGCCCCAGCATTTT | CAWSVTRDQPQHF
NA | TRBD1 | TRBJ2-5 | TRBV29-1 | 12 | TGCAGCGCGGGACAGATCCAAGAGACCCAGTACTTC | CSAGQIQETQYF
few | TRBD1 | TRBJ2-1 | TRBV9 | 17 | TGTGCCAGCAGCCTAGGCGGACAGGGGGCCTCCTACAATGAGCAGTTCTTC | CASSLGGQGASYNEQFF
few | NA | TRBJ2-4 | TRBV19 | 16 | TGTGCCAGTAGTATAGATCACTCGGCCGAACCAAACATTCAGTACTTC | CASSIDHSAEPNIQYF
NA | TRBD1 | TRBJ1-2 | TRBV7-3 | 12 | TGTGCCAGCAGCCCGGGACAGGGGGGCTACACCTTC | CASSPGQGGYTF
NA | TRBD2 | TRBJ2-7 | TRBV25-1 | 17 | TGTGCCAGCAGTGAAAACACGCGGGGGGGACCCCCATTGAAGCAGTACTTC | CASSENTRGGPPLKQYF
NA | NA | TRBJ1-2 | TRBV30 | 10 | TGTGCCTGGAGTGCCCGTGGCTACACCTTC | CAWSARGYTF
few | NA | TRBJ2-7 | TRBV19 | 12 | TGTGCCAGTAGCCAGGGGCATTACGAGCAGTACTTC | CASSQGHYEQYF
NA | TRBD1 | TRBJ1-6 | TRBV29-1 | 12 | TGCAGCGTTGGGACAGGGAATTCACCCCTCCACTTT | CSVGTGNSPLHF
NA | NA | TRBJ2-5 | TRBV10-3 | 14 | TGTGCCATCAGTCCTTCGGCCAGGGGAGAGACCCAGTACTTC | CAISPSARGETQYF
once | TRBD1 | TRBJ1-6 | TRBV5-6 | 16 | TGTGCCAGCAGCGTATCCGGGACAGGGTCGGGTTCACCCCTCCACTTT | CASSVSGTGSGSPLHF
once | NA | TRBJ1-5 | TRBV5-6 | 15 | TGTGCCAGCAGCTTGGATGGTGGTGGCAATCAGCCCCAGCATTTT | CASSLDGGGNQPQHF
few | NA | TRBJ2-5 | TRBV10-3 | 13 | TGTGCCACCGTGCCATACCCACAAGAGACCCAGTACTTC | CATVPYPQETQYF
NA | TRBD1 | TRBJ1-1 | TRBV18 | 15 | TGTGCCAGCTCACAACCGACAGGGGAGTCCACTGAAGCTTTCTTT | CASSQPTGESTEAFF
once | TRBD1 | TRBJ2-5 | TRBV9 | 17 | TGTGCCAGCAGCCCGGGACAGGGGGCCTGGGAGCCGAGGGGCCAGTACTTC | CASSPGQGAWEPRGQYF
NA | NA | TRBJ2-7 | TRBV5-1 | 16 | TGCGCCAGCACCGAATCCCCCATGGGACCAACCTACGAGCAGTACTTC | CASTESPMGPTYEQYF
NA | NA | TRBJ2-3 | TRBV10-3 | 13 | TGTGCCATCAGTGACGGGGGTACAGATACGCAGTATTTT | CAISDGGTDTQYF
NA | NA | TRBJ2-3 | TRBV7-2 | 15 | TGTGCCAGCAGCCCCGTGGTAAAACAGCCAGATACGCAGTATTTT | CASSPVVKQPDTQYF
NA | NA | TRBJ1-2 | TRBV28 | 12 | TGTGCCAGCAGTTTATTACCCGATGGCTACACCTTC | CASSLLPDGYTF
few | NA | TRBJ2-3 | TRBV5-1 | 14 | TGCGCCAGCAGCTTTGGGACGGACACAGATACGCAGTATTTT | CASSFGTDTDTQYF
NA | NA | TRBJ1-2 | TRBV2 | 11 | TGTGCCAGCCGACAGTACTATGGCTACACCTTC | CASRQYYGYTF
NA | NA | TRBJ2-1 | TRBV5-1 | 13 | TGCGCCAGCAGCTTAGGCGGCTACAATGAGCAGTTCTTC | CASSLGGYNEQFF
NA | NA | TRBJ1-3 | TRBV27 | 14 | TGTGCCAGCAGTTTGAGCCCCTCTGGAAACACCATATATTTT | CASSLSPSGNTIYF
NA | NA | TRBJ2-3 | TRBV5-1 | 13 | TGCGCCAGCAGCTCGGACAGAACAGATACGCAGTATTTT | CASSSDRTDTQYF
few | NA | TRBJ2-6 | TRBV30 | 16 | TGTGCCTGGAGTGAGGGCCTTAGCTCTGGGGCCAACGTCCTGACTTTC | CAWSEGLSSGANVLTF
NA | NA | TRBJ1-4 | TRBV5-4 | 16 | TGTGCCAGCAGCCCGGGTTTTGGGGGAACTAATGAAAAACTGTTTTTT | CASSPGFGGTNEKLFF
few | NA | TRBJ2-3 | TRBV29-1 | 14 | TGCAGCGTTGCGAGGGGAGTCAGTCCAGATACGCAGTATTTT | CSVARGVSPDTQYF
NA | TRBD1 | TRBJ1-6 | TRBV9 | 12 | TGTGCCAGCAGCGTACAACAGGGGACCCTCCACTTT | CASSVQQGTLHF
NA | NA | TRBJ1-2 | TRBV25-1 | 14 | TGTGCCAGCAGTGGCCGGATAAGTAACTATGGCTACACCTTC | CASSGRISNYGYTF
NA | TRBD1 | TRBJ2-5 | TRBV29-1 | 13 | TGCAGCGCAGACGACAGGGGGCCGGAGACCCAGTACTTC | CSADDRGPETQYF
NA | NA | TRBJ2-3 | TRBV6-6 | 13 | TGTGCCAGCAGTTACGGGAGCCGGGATACGCAGTATTTT | CASSYGSRDTQYF
NA | NA | TRBJ1-2 | TRBV7-3 | 16 | TGTGCCAGCAGCCCGGGGTCGGGCAGGGGAAACTATGGCTACACCTTC | CASSPGSGRGNYGYTF
NA | NA | TRBJ2-7 | TRBV29-1 | 14 | TGCAGCGTTGAATTGGGGCAGGTCCCGGCCGAGCAGTACTTC | CSVELGQVPAEQYF
NA | NA | TRBJ2-4 | TRBV5-4 | 11 | TGTGCCAGCAGCTTGGGTAACATTCAGTACTTC | CASSLGNIQYF
NA | NA | TRBJ1-2 | TRBV15 | 14 | TGTGCCACCAGCAGAGATGGTGGCCGGGATCGCTACACCTTC | CATSRDGGRDRYTF
NA | NA | TRBJ2-7 | TRBV30 | 12 | TGTGCCTGGAGTGGTCAGCCCTACGAGCAGTACTTC | CAWSGQPYEQYF
NA | NA | TRBJ2-7 | TRBV9 | 14 | TGTGCCAGCAGCGCCCATGAACAGGGCTACGAGCAGTACTTC | CASSAHEQGYEQYF
NA | NA | TRBJ2-7 | TRBV5-1 | 12 | TGCGCCAGCAGCCATCCCGATTACGAGCAGTACTTC | CASSHPDYEQYF